This T cell receptor (beta chain) is drawn from a study of T cells after yellow fever vaccination. TCRdb independently ran MiXCR on the 5' RACE reads; one entry per CDR3 protein. This sample yields about 630,000 distinct CDR3 sequences, of which 9% to 15% are seen a single time; more than 12% belongs to the top ten. This clonotype occurred many times. This CDR3 has 13 residues. Germline V gene lookup returns CDR1 GTSNPN and CDR2 SVGIG (reference sequence). V was clipped by 8 bases and J by 4 bases, with 17 bases between them. The chain has TRBV30 and TRBJ1-2; D unclear. The receptor comes from a man between 25 and 39 years old who received the YFV17D yellow fever vaccine. This sample comprised PBMCs, obtained on the day of the yellow fever booster vaccination. CDR3 in DNA: TGTGCCCATAACGGCCTCGGCTCCTATGGCTACACCTTC. Amino acids: CAHNGLGSYGYTF.